Each of the 5 T cell receptor beta chains below was sequenced from the same sample in a study of blood T cells in healthy people across ages. Alongside a J-beta primer mix, a sample-barcoded 5' primer served in a second PCR lasting about 7 to 12 cycles. TCRdb reprocessed the 5' RACE reads with MiXCR, giving one entry per CDR3 protein. The sample includes 800,000 to 950,000 distinct CDR3 sequences, 25% to 35% seen only once; the top ten take 10% to 13%. This same sample was also part of a study on T cells of mothers and their children.

Material for sequencing was blood. These receptors all stem from a woman between 40 and 55 years old in good health.

J is TRBJ1-1 and V is TRBV12-3 or TRBV12-4, with no clear D. CDR3 size: 13 residues. Trimming took off 3 bases at V and 6 bases at J, with 11 bases between the two ends. The CDR3 coding sequence is TGTGCCAGCAGTTTTTCTCAAGGATCTGAAGCTTTCTTT. This encodes CASSFSQGSEAFF.

This clonotype was seen only a few times. The V call is TRBV7-2, the J call TRBJ1-1; D gene ambiguous. The CDR3 spans 14 residues. Germline V gene lookup returns CDR1 SGHTA and CDR2 FQGNSA. Trimming left V 2 bases short and J 0 bases short, with 7 bases between. Here the CDR3 reads CASSLLTMNTEAFF. CDR3 nucleotide sequence: TGTGCCAGCAGCTTACTCACTATGAACACTGAAGCTTTCTTT.

The chain recombines TRBV5-4 with TRBJ2-5; possibly TRBD1 for D (5 bases). The ends were cut back, 3 bases at V and 2 bases at J, with 11 bases in the middle. This CDR3 spans 14 amino acids. Germline lookup yields CDR1 SGHNT and CDR2 YYREEE (reference sequence). In DNA, the CDR3 is TGTGCCAGCAGCTCCGGACACGCACAAGAGACCCAGTACTTC. Protein: CASSSGHAQETQYF.

Of note for this clonotype: Compared with germline, one end of the junction differs, possibly owing to a read error. V and J are TRBV2 and TRBJ2-1, with 8 bases aligning to TRBD2. Looked up from germline, CDR1 is SNHLY and CDR2 is FYNNEI. CDR3 length: 16 amino acids. CDR3 sequence: CVSSHPGGPSYNEQFF. CDR3 nucleotides: TGTGTCAGCAGTCACCCGGGGGGGCCCTCCTACAATGAGCAGTTCTTC.

This clonotype is a singleton in its sample. The rearrangement joins TRBV7-2 to TRBJ2-1; D ambiguous. Per germline, CDR1 SGHTA and CDR2 FQGNSA. Trimming shortened V by 3 bases and J by 4 bases, and 10 bases separated the two germline ends. The CDR3 length is 14 residues. Here the CDR3 reads CASSFEADYNEQFF. The CDR3 DNA reads as TGTGCCAGCAGCTTTGAGGCGGATTACAATGAGCAGTTCTTC.